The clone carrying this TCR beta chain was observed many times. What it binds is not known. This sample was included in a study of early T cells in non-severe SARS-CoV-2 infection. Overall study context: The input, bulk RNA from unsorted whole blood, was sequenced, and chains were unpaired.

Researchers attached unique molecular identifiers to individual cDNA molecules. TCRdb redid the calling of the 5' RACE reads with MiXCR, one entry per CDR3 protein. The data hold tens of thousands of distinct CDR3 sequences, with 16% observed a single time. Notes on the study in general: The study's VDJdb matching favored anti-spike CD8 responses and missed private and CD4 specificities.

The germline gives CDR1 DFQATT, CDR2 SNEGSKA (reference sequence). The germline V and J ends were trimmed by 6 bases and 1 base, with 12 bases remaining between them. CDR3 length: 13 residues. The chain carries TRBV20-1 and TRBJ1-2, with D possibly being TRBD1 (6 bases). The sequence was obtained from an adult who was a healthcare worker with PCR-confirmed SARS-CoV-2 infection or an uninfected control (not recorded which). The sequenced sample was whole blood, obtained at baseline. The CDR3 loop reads CSATQGLNYGYTF. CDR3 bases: TGCAGTGCAACACAGGGCCTTAACTATGGCTACACCTTC.